This TCR beta chain derives from a study of neurological immune-mediated disorders. Study conclusions and caveats: It was HTLV-1-associated myelopathy that showed the most TCR clonal expansion, while multiple sclerosis showed the least, falling below healthy controls.

TCRdb used MiXCR to reprocess the 5' RACE reads, holding one entry per CDR3 protein. Here the sample spans 95,000 to 110,000 distinct CDR3 sequences, 11% being singletons. Trimming removed 5 bases from V and 7 bases from J, with 18 bases in between. This CDR3 contains 15 residues. The sample holds many counts of this clonotype. Its specificity is not known. Described time point: longitudinal time-point 3. The unsorted libraries originated from 2 million PBMCs kept at -80 C. The sequencing input was PBMCs. The clonotype originates from a female donor with HTLV-1-associated myelopathy (HAM/TSP). The chain combines TRBV12-3 or TRBV12-4 with TRBJ2-1, with TRBD2 as a possible D gene (7 bases). For the CDR3, the DNA is TGTGCCAGCAGTCCGGGGGGCTTAGGCGGGAATGAGCAGTTCTTC. Protein sequence: CASSPGGLGGNEQFF.